This T cell receptor beta chain was sequenced in a study of blood T cell repertoires in COVID-19 (dated by TCRdb to 2020 to 2021). About the study as a whole: Samples covering the acute and convalescent phases of COVID-19 were provided by collaborators in the United States, Italy and Spain. The prospective study material was composed of cDNA or gDNA derived from T cells, B-cell-depleted T cells, or PBMCs. The dataset comprised deeply sampled blood TCRbeta repertoires from subjects exposed to, actively infected with, or recovered from COVID-19. The repertoires were released in a freely available public database intended as a resource for research on the immune response to SARS-CoV-2. Samples came from the ongoing ImmuneRACE study (first 160 participants) plus 1,254 subjects from 6 global collaborators. The sample metadata nearly always contained a de-identified subject ID, COVID-19 status, age in years and sex. Where available, HLA class I and class II types were taken from metadata supplied by the sample provider and were not determined by assay-based typing.

Overall study outcomes, separate from this receptor: The amount of clinical and demographic metadata varied by source and participant and was provided uncurated.

On this clone itself: Its antigen is unknown. No qualities accompany the bases; no much larger clone lies one base away. Other DNA sequences in the sample encode the same CDR3.

For CDR1 and CDR2, the germline V gene (reference sequence) lists LNHDA and SQIVND. The CDR3 runs 15 amino acids, cysteine and phenylalanine included. Only the CDR3 DNA is retained, 45 bases long and in frame from the first base. V trim: 6 bases; J trim: 4 bases; unmatched bases: 6. TCRbeta CDR3 regions were amplified from genomic DNA using the immunoSEQ Assay, a bias-controlled multiplex PCR. The authors' pipeline ran thus. Nucleated cell counts per sample were estimated from amplification of reference gene primers within the assay. To quantify the absolute abundance of each unique TCRbeta CDR3 rearrangement, sequence reads were collapsed and filtered. Productive Simpson clonality was computed per sample as the square root of Simpson's diversity index over productive rearrangements. The table comes from immuneACCESS by way of TCRdb, which keeps in-frame sequences with V and J called. Part of the clones is missing from these tables; in studies checked, under half for an unresolved V gene and the rest for unknown reasons. That table is the source of V, J and clone size, and D and trimming were worked out from the DNA. The sample profile shows fewer than 350,000 clones; roughly 93% of them were found once. The ten largest clones represent 2% to 2.5% of the sample.

Enrolling through a virtual design, the prospective study's participants ranged in age from roughly 18 to 90 years and lived across about two dozen United States geographic areas. Cohort assignment in the prospective study relied on participant-reported clinical history from a screening survey and a study questionnaire. In the prospective study, mobile phlebotomists collected whole blood, serum and a nasopharyngeal or oropharyngeal swab from each participant. Prospective study participants could optionally give additional blood draws and questionnaires over an approximately 2-month period. Before DNA extraction, blood samples from the prospective study were shipped at room temperature or frozen.

This TCR came from a woman in her thirties or forties with acute COVID-19. The rearrangement joined TRBV19 to TRBJ2-6, and TRBD1 matches 7 of the central bases. The sequencing input was PBMCs or T cells enriched from blood (not recorded which). The CDR3 protein sequence reads: CASRRQGYGANVLTF. The nucleotide sequence reads TGTGCCAGTAGAAGACAGGGTTACGGGGCCAACGTCCTGACTTTC.